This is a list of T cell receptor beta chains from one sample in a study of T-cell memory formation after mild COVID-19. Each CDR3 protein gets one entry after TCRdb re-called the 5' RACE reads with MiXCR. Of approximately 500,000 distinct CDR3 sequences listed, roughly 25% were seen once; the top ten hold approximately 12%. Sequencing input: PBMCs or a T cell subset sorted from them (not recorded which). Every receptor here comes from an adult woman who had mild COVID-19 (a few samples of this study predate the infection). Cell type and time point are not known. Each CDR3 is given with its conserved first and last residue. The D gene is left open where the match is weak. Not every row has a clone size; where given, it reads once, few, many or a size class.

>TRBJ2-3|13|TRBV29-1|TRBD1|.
CSVATTGADTQYF
TGCAGCGTCGCAACCACAGGGGCAGATACGCAGTATTTT
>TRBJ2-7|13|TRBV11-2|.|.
CASSLNYAYEQYF
TGTGCCAGCAGCTTAAATTACGCCTACGAGCAGTACTTC
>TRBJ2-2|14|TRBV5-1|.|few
CASRYIRATGELFF
TGCGCCAGCCGATACATCAGGGCCACCGGGGAGCTGTTTTTT
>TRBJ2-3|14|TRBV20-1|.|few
CSATWAGSTDTQYF
TGCAGTGCTACCTGGGCGGGTAGCACAGATACGCAGTATTTT
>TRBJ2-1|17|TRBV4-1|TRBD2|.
CASSQDPASGGYNEQFF
TGCGCCAGCAGCCAAGATCCGGCTAGCGGGGGGTACAATGAGCAGTTCTTC
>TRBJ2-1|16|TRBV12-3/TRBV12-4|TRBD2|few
CASSRSGATSYNEQFF
TGTGCCAGCAGTCGTAGCGGGGCCACTTCCTACAATGAGCAGTTCTTC
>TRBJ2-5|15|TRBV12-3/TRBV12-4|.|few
CASSLKSGYQETQYF
TGTGCCAGCAGTTTAAAGTCCGGGTACCAAGAGACCCAGTACTTC
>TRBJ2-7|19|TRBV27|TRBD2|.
CASSLFGRLTSGRPYEQYF
TGTGCCAGCAGTTTATTTGGAAGATTGACTAGCGGGCGACCCTACGAGCAGTACTTC
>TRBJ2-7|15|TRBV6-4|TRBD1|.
CASSGDRGPPCEQYF
TGTGCCAGCAGTGGCGACAGGGGCCCCCCCTGCGAGCAGTACTTC
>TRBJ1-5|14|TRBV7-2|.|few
CASKQTHSNQPQHF
TGTGCCAGCAAGCAGACCCATAGCAATCAGCCCCAGCATTTT
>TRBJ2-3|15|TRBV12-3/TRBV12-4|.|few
CASSTLLGPADTQYF
TGTGCCAGCAGTACCCTTTTAGGGCCGGCAGATACGCAGTATTTT
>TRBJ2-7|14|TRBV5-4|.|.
CASSPTDRTYEQYF
TGTGCCAGCAGCCCCACGGACAGAACCTACGAGCAGTACTTC
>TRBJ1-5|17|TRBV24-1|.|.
CATSAAAREGSNQPQHF
TGTGCCACCAGTGCCGCGGCCAGGGAAGGGAGCAATCAGCCCCAGCATTTT
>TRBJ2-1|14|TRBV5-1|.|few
CASSLRTGSDEQFF
TGCGCCAGCAGCTTGAGAACAGGTAGTGATGAGCAGTTCTTC
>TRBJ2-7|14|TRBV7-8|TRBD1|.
CASGHRQGVYEQYF
TGTGCCAGCGGTCATCGACAGGGGGTATACGAGCAGTACTTC
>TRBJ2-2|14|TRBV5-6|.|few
CASSFFRDTGELFF
TGTGCCAGCAGCTTTTTTCGGGACACCGGGGAGCTGTTTTTT
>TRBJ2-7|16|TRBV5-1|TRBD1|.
CASSLATGTGAYEQYF
TGCGCCAGCAGCTTGGCCACGGGGACAGGGGCCTACGAGCAGTACTTC
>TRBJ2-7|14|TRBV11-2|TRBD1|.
CASSEQGAYYEQYF
TGTGCCAGCAGCGAACAGGGGGCATACTACGAGCAGTACTTC